The 9 T cell receptor beta chains in this list originate from one sample, sequenced in a study of cytotoxic CD8 clonotypes in ibrutinib-treated CLL. Some clones are missing from TCRdb's copy, which holds only in-frame ones; the method was immunoSEQ multiplex PCR. The table has about 300,000 clones, approximately 76% seen once; the top ten hold about 5.8%. The sequenced sample was PBMCs, obtained at disease progression, from a patient treated with ibrutinib. Receptors originate from a human donor with chronic lymphocytic leukemia.

This rearrangement joins TRBV5-4 to TRBJ2-7; tentative D call: TRBD2 (5 bases). The CDR3 spans 14 residues. Germline CDR1 and CDR2: SGHNT and YYREEE (reference sequence). The V and J ends lost 0 bases and 2 bases respectively, with 9 bases between them. CDR3 bases: TGTGCCAGCAGCTTGGAGGCTAGCACCTACGAGCAGTACTTC. Translated: CASSLEASTYEQYF.

This chain joins TRBV5-1 and TRBJ2-3, with TRBD1 matching 8 bases. J was trimmed by 6 bases and V by 8 bases; bases with no gene match: 5. This CDR3 region has 12 residues. Germline CDR1 reads SGHRS; CDR2 reads YFSETQ. CDR3 sequence reads: CASRTGSDTQYF. CDR3 DNA: TGCGCCAGTAGGACAGGGAGTGATACGCAGTATTTT.

The rearrangement uses TRBV10-3 and TRBJ2-7, with 7 bases that match TRBD1. CDR3 length: 12 residues. The germline V gene encodes CDR1 ENHRY and CDR2 SYGVKD. J gave up 3 bases and V 10 bases, and 6 bases lay outside the gene matches. In nucleotides, the CDR3 is TGTGCCACCAGGACAGGAGACTACGAGCAGTACTTC. Its translation: CATRTGDYEQYF.

The chain has TRBV20-1 and TRBJ1-1, with D possibly matching TRBD1 (5 bases). The CDR3 totals 11 residues. Germline values: CDR1 DFQATT, CDR2 SNEGSKA (reference sequence). In DNA form, the CDR3 reads TGCATTTCAGAGAGGGGTACTGAAGCTTTCTTT. Protein: CISERGTEAFF.

The V and J genes are TRBV18 and TRBJ2-1, with D uncertain. CDR1 is KGHSH, CDR2 LQKENI, per germline. The V and J ends lost 3 bases and 10 bases respectively, with 10 bases between them. The CDR3 runs to 12 residues. The CDR3 spells CASSPHLWEQFF. CDR3 nucleotides: TGTGCCAGCTCACCTCACCTCTGGGAGCAGTTCTTC.

J is TRBJ2-3 and V is TRBV28; 13 nucleotides line up with TRBD2. The CDR3 contains 16 residues. V was pared by 5 bases and J by 3 bases, with 5 bases of the junction left unmatched. Germline-derived CDR1 and CDR2 are MDHEN and SYDVKM. This CDR3 is CASSLLAGGGTDTQYF. The CDR3 DNA follows: TGTGCCAGCAGTCTACTAGCGGGAGGGGGGACAGATACGCAGTATTTT.

CDR3 in amino acids: CASSLKRENYEQFF. The CDR3 region has the DNA TGTGCCAGCAGCTTAAAGCGGGAGAACTATGAGCAGTTCTTC. V and J are TRBV7-2 and TRBJ2-1; 8 bases match TRBD2. Trimming removed 2 bases from V and 8 bases from J; junction bases left unmatched: 5. The CDR3 length is 14 residues. Germline CDR1 reads SGHTA; CDR2 reads FQGNSA.

V usage is TRBV4-2 and J usage is TRBJ2-5; TRBD1 or TRBD2 may be the D gene (7 bases each). Germline V CDR1 and CDR2: LGHNA, YNFKEQ. The CDR3 extends over 15 amino acids. V was clipped by 3 bases and J by 5 bases, with 16 bases between them. The CDR3 region is CASSQADREGETQYF. The CDR3 region has the DNA TGTGCCAGCAGCCAGGCTGACAGGGAGGGGGAGACCCAGTACTTC.

V gene TRBV28 combines with J gene TRBJ2-3; TRBD2 agrees at 10 bases. Germline CDR1 MDHEN, CDR2 SYDVKM. The CDR3 has 15 residues. Trimming removed 6 bases from V and 0 bases from J; junction bases left unmatched: 3. The CDR3 region is CASSKLAGSTDTQYF. The CDR3 DNA follows: TGTGCCAGCAGCAAACTAGCGGGAAGCACAGATACGCAGTATTTT.